This T cell receptor (beta chain) was identified during a study of T cells in localized non-small cell lung cancer. Study observations and caveats: The greatest T cell clonality was found in uninvolved adjacent lung (higher than in tumor).

The germline V gene encodes CDR1 MNHEY and CDR2 SMNVEV (reference sequence). J lost 7 bases, V lost 9 bases, and 8 bases had no gene match. The CDR3 has 14 amino acids. This table comes from immunoSEQ multiplex PCR, and its TCRdb copy is limited to in-frame clones, with some not included. The sample lists about 78,000 clones, roughly four fifths occurring once. Regarding this clone: The antigen is undetermined.

The receptor was isolated from a man between 40 and 75 years old with stage I lung adenocarcinoma. Specimen: peripheral blood, collected before any cancer treatment. The gene calls are TRBV27 and TRBJ2-2; 10 bases map to TRBD2. The CDR3 spells CASNLAGAGGELFF. Written as DNA, the CDR3 is TGTGCCAGTAATCTAGCGGGAGCGGGCGGGGAGCTGTTTTTT.